The clone carrying this TCR beta chain has ten or more counts. Unique molecular identifiers were incorporated into the prepared TCRbeta library. MiXCR was run by TCRdb on the PCR reads, yielding one entry per CDR3 protein. Of about 160,000 distinct CDR3 sequences listed, roughly 11% are singletons. This record belongs to a study of T-cell reconstitution after alpha-beta-depleted transplantation in children. The length of the CDR3 is 13 residues. Germline V gives CDR1 DFQATT, CDR2 SNEGSKA (reference sequence). The ends were cut back, 0 bases at V and 3 bases at J, with 8 bases in the middle. The sequences come from PBMCs, collected before TCRalphabeta/CD19-depleted stem cell transplant. The chain uses TRBV20-1 and TRBJ2-5, with D uncertain. The receptor was derived from a boy under 10 years old with acute myeloid leukemia, due to receive a stem cell transplant. Written as DNA, the CDR3 is TGCAGTGCTAGAGATTTTGGGGAAGAGACCCAGTACTTC. Protein: CSARDFGEETQYF.